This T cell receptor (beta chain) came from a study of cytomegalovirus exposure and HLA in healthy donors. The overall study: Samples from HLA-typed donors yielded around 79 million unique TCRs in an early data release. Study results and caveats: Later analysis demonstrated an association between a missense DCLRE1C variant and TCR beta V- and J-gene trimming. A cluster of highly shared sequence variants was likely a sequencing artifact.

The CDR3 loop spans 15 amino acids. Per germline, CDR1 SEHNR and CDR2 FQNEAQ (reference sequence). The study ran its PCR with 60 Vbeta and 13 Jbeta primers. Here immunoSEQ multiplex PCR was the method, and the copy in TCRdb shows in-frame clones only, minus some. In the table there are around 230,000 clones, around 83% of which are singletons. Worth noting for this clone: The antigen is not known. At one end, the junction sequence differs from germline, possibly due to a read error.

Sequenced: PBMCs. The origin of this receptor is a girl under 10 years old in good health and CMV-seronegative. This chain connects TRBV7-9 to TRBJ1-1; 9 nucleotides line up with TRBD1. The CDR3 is CSSSWLTGGNTEAFF. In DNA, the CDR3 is TGTTCCAGCAGCTGGTTGACAGGGGGTAACACTGAAGCTTTCTTT. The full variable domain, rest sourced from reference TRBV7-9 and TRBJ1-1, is DTGVSQNPRHKITKRGQNVTFRCDPISEHNRLYWYRQTLGQGPEFLTYFQNEAQLEKSRLLSDRFSAERPKGSFSTLEIQRTEQGDSAMYLCSSSWLTGGNTEAFFGQGTRLTVV.